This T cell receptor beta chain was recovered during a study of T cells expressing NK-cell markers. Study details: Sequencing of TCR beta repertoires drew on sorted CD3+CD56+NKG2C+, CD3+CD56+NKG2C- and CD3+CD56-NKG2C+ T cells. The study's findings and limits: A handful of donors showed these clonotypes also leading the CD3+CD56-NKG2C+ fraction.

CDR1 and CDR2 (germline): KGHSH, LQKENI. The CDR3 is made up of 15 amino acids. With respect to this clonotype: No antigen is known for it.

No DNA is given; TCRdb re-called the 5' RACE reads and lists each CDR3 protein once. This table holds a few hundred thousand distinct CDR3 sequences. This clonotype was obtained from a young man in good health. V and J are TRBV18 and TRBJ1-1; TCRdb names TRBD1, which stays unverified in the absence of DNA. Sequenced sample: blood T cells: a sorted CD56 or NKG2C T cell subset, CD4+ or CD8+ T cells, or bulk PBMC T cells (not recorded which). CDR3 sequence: CASSPRPQTYPQAFF.